These 27 T cell receptor beta chains originate from one sample sequenced in a study of T cell responses to AZD1222 COVID-19 vaccine. Produced via immunoSEQ multiplex PCR; TCRdb's table is partial and in-frame only. The table shows approximately 110,000 clones, with over 85% occurring only once. This sample comprised peripheral blood, obtained on day 0 of AZD1222 vaccination. Every receptor here comes from an adult in good health.

The J gene is TRBJ1-4, the V gene TRBV11-3, with TRBD1 matching 9 bases. Germline-derived CDR1 and CDR2 are SGHNT and YENEEA. The CDR3 runs 17 residues. The V and J ends lost 5 bases and 0 bases, in that order; junction bases with no gene match: 7. The CDR3 DNA sequence: TGTGCCAGCAGCCCATCACAGGGGGCCGCAACTAATGAAAAACTGTTTTTT. It is translated as CASSPSQGAATNEKLFF.

This clone is a singleton in its sample. The chain uses TRBV5-4 and TRBJ2-4, with D perhaps matching TRBD1 (8 bases). From germline, CDR1 is SGHNT and CDR2 YYREEE (reference sequence). The V gene lost 4 bases and the J gene lost 9 bases, with 14 bases spanning the gap. CDR3 length: 13 amino acids. The CDR3 DNA follows: TGTGCCAGCAGCGCACAGGGGGAGGGCATTCAGTACTTC. Translating it yields CASSAQGEGIQYF.

This chain's CDR3 is CSVVGVIRAVPGKIPFYGYTF. The CDR3 bases are TGCAGCGTTGTGGGCGTTATCCGCGCGGTACCCGGAAAGATTCCCTTCTATGGCTACACCTTC. The J gene is TRBJ1-2, the V gene TRBV29-1; D gene unclear. The CDR3 sequence is 21 residues long. Between the trimmed V and J ends, which lost 4 bases and 4 bases, there was a span of 37 bases. The V gene's germline CDR1 is SQVTM and CDR2 ANQGSEA.

V and J are TRBV7-6 and TRBJ2-5; 8 bases map to TRBD2. Per the germline V gene, CDR1 is SGHVS and CDR2 is FNYEAQ. There are 16 residues in the CDR3. The V and J ends lost 2 bases and 1 base, in that order; junction bases with no gene match: 6. The CDR3 DNA reads as TGTGCCAGCAGCTTAAACCCGCGGGGGGCCCAAGAGACCCAGTACTTC. Translated: CASSLNPRGAQETQYF.

The chain combines TRBV5-4 with TRBJ2-7; D may be TRBD1 (6 bases). CDR3 length: 14 residues. Trimming shortened V by 4 bases and J by 6 bases, and 17 bases separated the two germline ends. Germline-derived CDR1 and CDR2 are SGHNT and YYREEE (reference sequence). The CDR3: CASSMDSFTGEQYF. The CDR3 coding sequence is TGTGCCAGCAGCATGGACAGTTTCACGGGCGAGCAGTACTTC.

Concerning this clone itself: This sample also contains other DNA sequences that code for the same CDR3. The V call is TRBV19, the J call TRBJ2-7; the D call may be TRBD1 or TRBD2 (5 bases each). The CDR3 contains 11 residues. V lost 9 bases and J 4 bases, leaving 10 bases between the germline ends. Germline V gene sequence: CDR1 LNHDA, CDR2 SQIVND (reference sequence). CDR3 protein: CASSEGYEQYF. DNA for the CDR3: TGTGCCAGCTCCGAGGGGTACGAGCAGTACTTC.

The gene calls are TRBV6-1 and TRBJ1-2, with 7 bases that match TRBD1. CDR3 size: 15 residues. The germline V gene encodes CDR1 MNHNS and CDR2 SASEGT. V dropped 2 bases and J dropped 2; count of bases not matched to a gene: 5. CDR3 sequence: CASSEPSTGNYGYTF. In DNA, the CDR3 is TGTGCCAGCAGTGAACCTTCGACAGGGAACTATGGCTACACCTTC.

The chain combines TRBV18 with TRBJ1-5, with 10 bases fitting TRBD1. V shed 5 bases, J shed 5 bases, and the junction held 6 bases outside the gene matches. This CDR3 is built from 15 residues. Looked up from germline, CDR1 is KGHSH and CDR2 is LQKENI. CDR3 DNA: TGTGCCAGCTCATGGGGACAGGGGAAAGATCAGCCCCAGCATTTT. It is translated as CASSWGQGKDQPQHF.

The chain is built from TRBV5-5 and TRBJ2-7; 7 bases line up with TRBD1. The CDR3 totals 13 residues. V dropped 5 bases and J dropped 3; count of bases not matched to a gene: 5. Germline assignment: CDR1 SGHKS and CDR2 YYEKEE (reference sequence). The CDR3 sequence: CASSSRQGYEQYF. CDR3 in DNA: TGTGCCAGCAGTAGCAGACAGGGCTACGAGCAGTACTTC.

The rearrangement uses TRBV6-4 and TRBJ1-6; 9 bases line up with TRBD1. The CDR3 covers 15 residues. CDR1 is MRHNA, CDR2 SNTAGT, per germline. J was trimmed by 7 bases and V by 11 bases; bases with no gene match: 12. The CDR3 DNA reads TGTGCCTTAAAATGGGACAGGGACCCAAATTCACCCCTCCACTTT. It specifies CALKWDRDPNSPLHF.

This clone was detected once. The gene calls are TRBV10-3 and TRBJ1-1; 7 nucleotides align to TRBD1. Germline V gene lookup returns CDR1 ENHRY and CDR2 SYGVKD. V lost 3 bases, J lost 0 bases, and 7 bases stayed unmatched. The CDR3 length is 16 residues. CDR3: CAISDRTGSMNTEAFF. In DNA, the CDR3 is TGTGCCATCAGTGACCGGACAGGTTCCATGAACACTGAAGCTTTCTTT.

The chain is built from TRBV10-1 and TRBJ2-7; possibly TRBD1 for D (6 bases). V lost 8 bases, J lost 0 bases, and 14 bases lay in between. The germline V gene encodes CDR1 WNHNN and CDR2 SYGVQD (reference sequence). The CDR3 is made up of 14 amino acids. The CDR3 region is CASPVNRDSYEQYF. CDR3 bases: TGCGCCAGCCCAGTAAACAGGGACTCCTACGAGCAGTACTTC.

The V gene is TRBV7-2, the J gene TRBJ1-1; D is undetermined. This CDR3 spans 15 amino acids. CDR1 is SGHTA, CDR2 FQGNSA, per germline. V was pared by 6 bases and J by 6 bases, with 20 bases between. CDR3 amino acids: CASSRGWGNPSEAFF. CDR3 in DNA: TGTGCCAGCAGTCGAGGTTGGGGAAACCCTTCTGAAGCTTTCTTT.

The rearrangement uses TRBV19 and TRBJ1-5, with 10 bases matching TRBD1. Unmatched junction bases numbered 4, after V lost 7 bases and J lost 1 base. This CDR3 spans 15 amino acids. Germline assignment: CDR1 LNHDA and CDR2 SQIVND (reference sequence). The CDR3, as DNA: TGTGCCAGTAAGGGACAGGGGCCCAGCAATCAGCCCCAGCATTTT. Protein sequence: CASKGQGPSNQPQHF. Combining the CDR3 with reference TRBV19 and TRBJ1-5 gives the whole variable domain DGGITQSPKYLFRKEGQNVTLSCEQNLNHDAMYWYRQDPGQGLRLIYYSQIVNDFQKGDIAEGYSVSREKKESFPLTVTSAQKNPTAFYLCASKGQGPSNQPQHFGDGTRLSIL.

The chain employs TRBV6-5 and TRBJ2-3; 9 nucleotides line up with TRBD2. Germline V gene lookup returns CDR1 MNHEY and CDR2 SVGAGI. This CDR3 has 16 residues. The ends lost 2 bases at V and 3 bases at J; junction bases unmatched: 6. This CDR3 is CASSYNPGLATDTQYF. CDR3 coding DNA: TGTGCCAGCAGTTACAACCCGGGACTAGCAACAGATACGCAGTATTTT.

V is TRBV28 and J is TRBJ1-4; 7 bases map to TRBD1. Germline V lookup: CDR1 MDHEN, CDR2 SYDVKM. This CDR3 has 14 amino acids. The V segment lost 6 bases and the J segment 5 bases; nucleotides outside the gene matches: 6. CDR3 DNA: TGTGCCAGCAGAACAGGGGTTGAGAATGAAAAACTGTTTTTT. Its translation is CASRTGVENEKLFF.

CDR3 amino acids: CASSLIGEPYGYTF. CDR3 nucleotide sequence: TGCGCCAGCAGCTTGATAGGGGAGCCATATGGCTACACCTTC. The chain links TRBV5-1 to TRBJ1-2; maybe TRBD1 (5 bases). Germline V gives CDR1 SGHRS, CDR2 YFSETQ. CDR3 length: 14 amino acids. The germline V and J ends were trimmed by 1 base and 5 bases, with 12 bases remaining between them. Looking up the rest from reference TRBV5-1 and TRBJ1-2 gives the full variable domain: KAGVTQTPRYLIKTRGQQVTLSCSPISGHRSVSWYQQTPGQGLQFLFEYFSETQRNKGNFPGRFSGRQFSNSRSEMNVSTLELGDSALYLCASSLIGEPYGYTFGSGTRLTVV.

This clone is a singleton in its sample. In DNA, the CDR3 is TGTGCCAGCAGCTTAGTAGGCAGAGATGAGCAGTTCTTC. This codes for CASSLVGRDEQFF. The chain carries TRBV7-8 and TRBJ2-1; the D is unclear. The germline gives CDR1 SGHVS, CDR2 FQNEAQ. Trimming shortened V by 1 base and J by 8 bases, and 9 bases separated the two germline ends. The CDR3 spans 13 residues.

About this clone: The junction does not match germline at one end; this may be a read error. This chain uses TRBV7-7 with TRBJ2-1, with 8 bases lining up with TRBD2. The CDR3 length is 15 residues. From germline, CDR1 is SSHAT and CDR2 FNYEAQ (reference sequence). The chain's CDR3 is CASSLELAAYNEQFF. As DNA, the CDR3 is TGTGCTAGCAGCTTAGAACTAGCGGCCTACAATGAGCAGTTCTTC. Filled out from reference TRBV7-7 and TRBJ2-1, the complete variable domain reads GAGVSQSPRYKVTKRGQDVTLRCDPISSHATLYWYQQALGQGPEFLTYFNYEAQPDKSGLPSDRFSAERPEGSISTLTIQRTEQRDSAMYRCASSLELAAYNEQFFGPGTRLTVL.

V is TRBV7-2 and J is TRBJ1-5; no clear D. There are 15 residues in the CDR3. The V and J ends lost 4 bases and 0 bases respectively, with 10 bases between them. The V gene's germline CDR1 is SGHTA and CDR2 FQGNSA. The chain's CDR3 is CASSSSYHSNQPQHF. Here the CDR3 DNA reads TGTGCCAGCAGCTCATCTTATCATAGCAATCAGCCCCAGCATTTT.

The gene calls are TRBV3-1 (or the pseudogene TRBV3-2) and TRBJ2-7, with D possibly being TRBD1 or TRBD2 (5 bases each). Germline V gives CDR1 LGHDT, CDR2 YNNKEL (reference sequence). V lost 4 bases and J 9 bases, leaving 16 bases between the germline ends. The CDR3 has 13 residues. In nucleotides, the CDR3 is TGTGCCAGCAGCCGGGGACGGACCGACGTGCAGTACTTC. Protein sequence: CASSRGRTDVQYF.

V gene TRBV25-1 combines with J gene TRBJ1-4; D remains unclear. The germline V and J ends were trimmed by 5 bases and 6 bases, with 16 bases remaining between them. From germline, CDR1 is MGHDK and CDR2 SYGVNS. The CDR3 runs 15 residues. The CDR3 reads CASSPPFGRDEKLFF. CDR3 nucleotide sequence: TGTGCCAGCAGTCCCCCCTTTGGGAGGGATGAAAAACTGTTTTTT.

The CDR3 coding sequence is TGTGCCAGCAGTTTGAACACTGAAGCTTTCTTT. It translates to CASSLNTEAFF. This sequence joins TRBV27 and TRBJ1-1; D uncertain. There are 11 residues in the CDR3. Germline-derived CDR1 and CDR2 are MNHEY and SMNVEV (reference sequence). V lost 3 bases and J lost 1, with 0 bases in between.

The chain carries TRBV12-3 or TRBV12-4 and TRBJ1-2; D call uncertain. This CDR3 region has 13 residues. Between the trimmed V and J ends, which lost 7 bases and 8 bases, there was a span of 17 bases. The CDR3, as DNA: TGTGCCAGCAAGGAATCAGCCTCGGGAGGCTACACCTTC. This codes for CASKESASGGYTF.

The V call is TRBV6-1, the J call TRBJ1-1, with 11 bases fitting TRBD1. This CDR3 spans 14 amino acids. CDR1 is MNHNS and CDR2 is SASEGT in the germline V gene. The trim removed 3 bases at V and 6 bases at J, leaving 3 bases unmatched. The CDR3 here is CASSDPGQGAEAFF. The CDR3 DNA follows: TGTGCCAGCAGTGATCCGGGACAGGGGGCTGAAGCTTTCTTT.

V gene TRBV7-9 combines with J gene TRBJ1-2, with D hard to call. Trimming cost V 5 bases and J 3 bases, with 16 bases left between them. Germline-derived CDR1 and CDR2 are SEHNR and FQNEAQ (reference sequence). The CDR3 runs 15 residues. In DNA form, the CDR3 reads TGTGCCAGCAGCCCCGGGCACATGCTTTACTATGGCTACACCTTC. It is translated as CASSPGHMLYYGYTF.

This clone was observed a few times. The chain joins TRBV5-4 to TRBJ1-1; D not resolved. The CDR3 spans 13 residues. Germline CDR1 and CDR2: SGHNT and YYREEE (reference sequence). Trimming removed 4 bases from V and 4 bases from J, with 11 bases in between. CDR3 sequence (DNA): TGTGCCAGCAGCCCGCGCGGGAGCACTGAAGCTTTCTTT. It encodes CASSPRGSTEAFF.